Listed here is a single T cell receptor (beta chain). Antigen specificity is unknown. This entry belongs to a study of brain T cells in children with intractable seizures. Study results and caveats: Pre- and post-surgery blood differed in depth, so pre-surgery absences may be undersampling. Patients' HCMV serostatus was unknown; virus specificity rests on CDR3 similarity alone.

Clones were sequenced by immunoSEQ multiplex PCR, and TCRdb holds only the in-frame ones, with some missing. The data contain about 41,000 clones, 80% to 95% of them seen just once; the ten biggest clones take up roughly 6.3%. Sequencing was limited to surgery cases with top T cell transcript signatures in brain tissue. Before surgery, patients took at least one anti-epileptic drug. Losses at the gene ends were 2 bases for V and 2 bases for J; bases not matched to a gene: 2. The CDR3 runs to 16 residues. Germline lookup yields CDR1 SGDLS and CDR2 YYNGEE. The clonotype comes from a girl under 10 years old with tuberous sclerosis and intractable seizures. The input for sequencing was peripheral blood, taken at surgery. V gene TRBV9 combines with J gene TRBJ1-3; 12 nucleotides align to TRBD1. The CDR3 region is CASSVGQGAPGNTIYF. The CDR3 coding sequence is TGTGCCAGCAGCGTGGGACAGGGGGCGCCTGGAAACACCATATATTTT.